This entry concerns a single T cell receptor (beta chain). This clone was seen a single time. It has no known antigen specificity. Nothing much larger sits one base from this clone, and base qualities are not available. The data are from a study of shared clonotypes between healthy human individuals (TCRdb year 2020). About the full investigation: The cohort included three men and a couple of women between 18 and 49 years of age. To increase sequencing depth and limit assay-specific biases, TCR repertoire library preparation and sequencing were carried out by different laboratories using diverse techniques. The study deeply sequenced blood TCR repertoires of five healthy adults to estimate repertoire size and the extent of clonotype sharing between individuals. Leukapheresis yielded between about 0.85 and 10 billion PBMCs per donor. For each donor, CD4 naive and CD4 memory were each given three plates, CD8 naive was given two plates, and CD8 memory was given one plate. The research as a whole found: Pairwise subsampling led to the expectation that sequencing depth would affect the degree of clonotype sharing among donors. Because the study included only a small number of donors, the genetic and exposure-history diversity represented was limited. When a handful of donors were compared, the shared fraction of clonotypes was about 5% for naive CD4, 3.5% for naive CD8, 2% to 2.5% for memory CD4, and 0.4% for memory CD8. Naive subsets generally had larger estimated clonotype richness than memory subsets did. Higher generation probabilities were observed for clonotypes shared by all four sorted-subset donors than for non-shared clonotypes. Rarefaction of sorted-subset datasets indicated incomplete sequencing despite the large sequencing depth. Only blood was sampled, and tissue TCR repertoires likely differ from those in blood.

V sheds 5 bases and J sheds 5 bases, leaving 18 bases between their ends. According to the germline V gene, CDR1 reads SGHTA and CDR2 reads FQGTGA. CDR3 length: 15 amino acids, cysteine to phenylalanine. Left in the record is the CDR3 DNA by itself, 45 bases read in frame from the first base. Using the deep immunoSEQ assay, TCR CDR3 regions were amplified from genomic DNA by multiplex PCR. For each cell subset, the extracted genomic DNA was distributed evenly across all wells of several immunoSEQ 96-well plates, and each plate served as one replicate. For sorted subsets, about 200 ng genomic DNA, equal to 30,000 or so T cell genomes, was loaded into each replicate PCR. The purified libraries were quantified using a Qubit 3.0 fluorometer, sized with a Bioanalyzer 2100, and then quantified again using the KAPA Library Quantification kit. Each immunoSEQ 96-well plate was sequenced on its own single-read 150-cycle Illumina NextSeq 550 flow cell. The original methods were these. Because the immunoSEQ output held only junctional sequences and lacked quality scores, the filtering could not match the filtering applied to full-length reads. Sequences were annotated with PyIR, a Python wrapper for IgBLAST v1.9, using IMGT germline references to assign V/J genes and CDR3. Reads were filtered out if the reads had weak V/J assignments (E-value above 1e-6), no CDR3, stop codons, out-of-frame junctions, or ambiguous translated residues. V3J clonotypes were defined by identical inferred V gene, J gene, and CDR3 amino acid sequence. To compute the percentage overlap between repertoires, the number of shared unique clonotypes was divided by the size of the smaller repertoire. Richness of each repertoire was evaluated using RTK rarefaction, the Chao1 estimator, and Recon v2.1 estimates of unobserved clonotypes. OLGA was used to compute generation probabilities for all TCRbeta clonotypes that the gDNA method yielded from a handful of donors. The source is immuneACCESS, and TCRdb retained only in-frame sequences with V and J called. Part of the clones is not carried over; for the studies checked, unresolved V genes explain less than half of this, and the remainder is unexplained. V, J and clone size are those of that table, while D and trimming were read from the DNA. The sample contains some 1,100,000 clones, approximately 78% of them found a single time. The ten largest clones take up under 0.65% of the sample.

The donors were healthy, HIV-negative adults with no recently reported acute infections or vaccinations. Only Caucasian adults living in Nashville, Tennessee, USA were represented among the donors. CD4+ T cells were enriched by magnetic negative selection, after which naive cells were positively selected on CD45RA and the negative fraction was taken as the memory subset. After blood collection by leukapheresis, PBMCs were isolated using Ficoll-Histopaque density gradient centrifugation and then cryopreserved in the vapor phase of liquid nitrogen. Analytical flow cytometry was used to check the purity and quantity of each magnetically sorted T cell population. From each sorted fraction, genomic DNA was isolated and quantified by UV absorbance on a Nanodrop 2000c.

The rearranged chain carries TRBV7-3 and TRBJ2-5; the D gene is perhaps TRBD1 or TRBD2, each of them matching over 5 bases. The sequence was obtained from a young man in good health. Some clones in this sample may be carry-over from other donors' samples. The sequenced sample was memory CD4+ T cells from PBMCs. The label giving this sample's cell subset or site can be read as: CD45RA-negative fraction. CDR3 protein: CASSVGDQGRETQYF. Read as DNA, the sequence is TGTGCCAGCAGCGTAGGGGACCAGGGACGGGAGACCCAGTACTTC.